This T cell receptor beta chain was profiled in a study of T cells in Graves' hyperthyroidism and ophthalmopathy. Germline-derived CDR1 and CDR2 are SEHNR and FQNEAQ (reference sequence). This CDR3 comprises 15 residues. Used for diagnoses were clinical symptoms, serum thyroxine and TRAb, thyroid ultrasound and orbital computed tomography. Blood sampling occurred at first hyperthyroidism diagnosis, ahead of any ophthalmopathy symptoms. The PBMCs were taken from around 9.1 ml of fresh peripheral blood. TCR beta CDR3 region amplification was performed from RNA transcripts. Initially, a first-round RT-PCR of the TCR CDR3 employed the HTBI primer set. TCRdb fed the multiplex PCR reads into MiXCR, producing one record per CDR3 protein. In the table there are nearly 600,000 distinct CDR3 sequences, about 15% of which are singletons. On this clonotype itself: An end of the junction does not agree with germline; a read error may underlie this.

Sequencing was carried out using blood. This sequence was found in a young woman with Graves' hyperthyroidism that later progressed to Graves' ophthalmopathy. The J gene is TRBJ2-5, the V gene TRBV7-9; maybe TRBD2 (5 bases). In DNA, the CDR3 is TGTGCCAGCAGACTTGGGAGTAGCACCCAAGAGTCCCAGTACTTC. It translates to CASRLGSSTQESQYF.